This entry features one T cell receptor (beta chain) sequence. In the authors' methods: Amplification of reference gene primers provided the estimated nucleated cell counts. Clones were sequenced by immunoSEQ multiplex PCR, and TCRdb holds only the in-frame ones, with some missing. The DNA gave D and trimming, while V, J and clone size come from that table. The top ten hold roughly 6.7% of the sample, which has roughly 55,000 clones, more than 75% seen once. This record belongs to a study of blood T cell repertoires in COVID-19. Overall study context: Donors in the United States, Italy and Spain gave samples during acute or convalescent COVID-19. T cells, B-cell-depleted T cells, or PBMCs supplied cDNA or gDNA.

V gave up 2 bases and J gave up 7 bases, with 14 bases separating them. Germline CDR1 MNHEY, CDR2 SMNVEV (reference sequence). The CDR3 extends over 14 amino acids. The TCR was taken from a man in his fifties or sixties with active or convalescent COVID-19. V gene TRBV27 combines with J gene TRBJ1-2; possible D gene TRBD1, 5 bases. The sample was peripheral blood. The CDR3 nucleotides read TGTGCCAGCAGTTTACGGTCAGGGATTAGTGGCTACACCTTC. As protein: CASSLRSGISGYTF.